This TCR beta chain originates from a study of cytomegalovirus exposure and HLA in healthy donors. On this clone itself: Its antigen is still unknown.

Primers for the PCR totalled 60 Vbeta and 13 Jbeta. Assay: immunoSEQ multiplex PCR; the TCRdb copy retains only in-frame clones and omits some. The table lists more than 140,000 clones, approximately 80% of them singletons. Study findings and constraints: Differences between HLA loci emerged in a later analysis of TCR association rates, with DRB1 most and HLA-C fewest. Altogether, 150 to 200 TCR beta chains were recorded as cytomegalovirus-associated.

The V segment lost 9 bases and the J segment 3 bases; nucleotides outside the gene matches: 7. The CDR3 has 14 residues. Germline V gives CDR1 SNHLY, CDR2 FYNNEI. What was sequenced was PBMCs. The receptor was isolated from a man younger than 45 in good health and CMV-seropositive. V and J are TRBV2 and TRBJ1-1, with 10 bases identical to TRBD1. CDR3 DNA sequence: TGTGCCAGTATACCCGGGACAGGGGACACTGAAGCTTTCTTT. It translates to CASIPGTGDTEAFF.